This T cell receptor (beta chain) stems from a study of a mutant IDH1 vaccine in newly diagnosed glioma. Germline V gives CDR1 MNHNY, CDR2 SVGAGI (reference sequence). Trimming pared 2 bases from V and 8 bases from J, leaving 15 bases between. This CDR3 comprises 14 residues. Study outcomes and limitations: Pseudoprogression appears to have had no connection to changes in top peripheral T cell clonotypes.

The method was immunoSEQ multiplex PCR; TCRdb's version includes in-frame clones alone and lacks a portion of them. The table has about 20,000 clones, approximately 78% seen once. Indicated time point: week 23, last vaccination. What each vaccine dose contained was 300 ug of mutant IDH1 20-mer peptide, accompanied by topical imiquimod. A note on this clone: The antigen is undetermined.

Sequenced here: PBMCs, sampled from a glioma patient whose treatment included an IDH1 peptide vaccine. V and J are TRBV6-6 and TRBJ1-2, with D unresolved. The receptor's source is a man aged 30-40 years with glioma. The CDR3 is CASSYPRLPEGYTF. The CDR3, as DNA: TGTGCCAGCAGTTACCCGCGTCTTCCGGAGGGCTACACCTTC.